One and the same sample provided the 31 T cell receptor beta chains below, sequenced in a study of blood T cells in healthy people across ages. Primers used in a second PCR of about 6 to 12 cycles were a sample-barcoded 5' primer and a J-beta primer mix. TCRdb called the 5' RACE reads again in MiXCR, with one record for every CDR3 protein. The table records some 640,000 distinct CDR3 sequences, around half of them present only once. Input material: blood. The receptors were sampled from a woman aged 60 to 75 in good health.

This chain links TRBV6-2 or TRBV6-3 with TRBJ2-3; TRBD2 matches at 9 bases. Trimming removed 8 bases from V and 5 bases from J; junction bases left unmatched: 11. CDR3 size: 15 residues. Germline V gene data show CDR1 as MNHEY and CDR2 as SVGEGT. CDR3 protein: CASRSGLAWEDTQYF. CDR3 in DNA: TGTGCCAGCCGTTCAGGACTAGCGTGGGAAGATACGCAGTATTTT.

The chain carries TRBV7-9 and TRBJ2-7, with 11 bases aligning to TRBD2. CDR3 length equals 20 residues. The germline V gene encodes CDR1 SEHNR and CDR2 FQNEAQ (reference sequence). The V and J ends lost 5 bases and 2 bases, in that order; junction bases with no gene match: 20. CDR3 sequence: CASSARGGLAGGVHPYEQYF. CDR3 in DNA: TGTGCCAGCAGCGCCAGAGGGGGGCTAGCGGGAGGCGTCCATCCCTACGAGCAGTACTTC.

The chain has TRBV5-6 and TRBJ2-1, with TRBD2 identical over 8 bases. The germline CDR1 and CDR2 sequences are SGHDT and YYEEEE. This CDR3 has 17 amino acids. Losses at the gene ends were 0 bases for V and 10 bases for J; bases not matched to a gene: 15. The DNA for the CDR3 is TGTGCCAGCAGCTTGGGATCGGGGGGGGTAATGCAATGGGAGCAGTTCTTC. Amino acids: CASSLGSGGVMQWEQFF. Looking up the rest from reference TRBV5-6 and TRBJ2-1 gives the full variable domain: DAGVTQSPTHLIKTRGQQVTLRCSPKSGHDTVSWYQQALGQGPQFIFQYYEEEERQRGNFPDRFSGHQFPNYSSELNVNALLLGDSALYLCASSLGSGGVMQWEQFFGPGTRLTVL.

This rearrangement joins TRBV24-1 to TRBJ2-5, with 7 bases fitting TRBD1. The germline V gene has CDR1 KGHDR and CDR2 SFDVKD. The CDR3 extends over 14 amino acids. V was pared by 3 bases and J by 11 bases, with 11 bases of the junction left unmatched. The CDR3 DNA reads TGTGCCACCAGTGATCCATGGACAGGAGGTCGGCAGTACTTC. It codes for CATSDPWTGGRQYF.

The rearrangement links TRBV7-9 to TRBJ2-5, with D perhaps TRBD2 (5 bases). The J call is in doubt because the DNA end fits TRBJ2-7 better. The CDR3 covers 14 residues. The germline V gene has CDR1 SEHNR and CDR2 FQNEAQ (reference sequence). The CDR3 loop is CASSPWTDTYEQYF. The CDR3 region has the DNA TGTGCCAGCAGCCCCTGGACTGACACCTACGAGCAGTACTTC.

This clonotype was counted a few times. This rearrangement joins TRBV7-2 to TRBJ2-5, with 7 bases fitting TRBD1. In germline, CDR1 is SGHTA, CDR2 FQGNSA. The CDR3 is 14 amino acids. V dropped 4 bases and J dropped 1; count of bases not matched to a gene: 3. CDR3 residues: CASSSYRGQETQYF. In DNA form, the CDR3 reads TGTGCCAGCAGCTCCTACAGGGGCCAAGAGACCCAGTACTTC.

This clonotype has only a few counts. V and J are TRBV24-1 and TRBJ1-2; D might be TRBD1 (6 bases). V gave up 9 bases and J gave up 4 bases, with 14 bases separating them. The length of the CDR3 is 13 residues. Per the germline V gene, CDR1 is KGHDR and CDR2 is SFDVKD. CDR3 amino acids: CATASDRTYGYTF. CDR3 sequence (DNA): TGTGCCACCGCCTCCGACAGGACCTATGGCTACACCTTC.

The J gene is TRBJ2-7, the V gene TRBV7-9, with TRBD1 identical over 11 bases. The end of the DNA is better explained by TRBJ2-4, so the J call may be wrong. The V gene's germline CDR1 is SEHNR and CDR2 FQNEAQ (reference sequence). The CDR3 totals 15 residues. Written as DNA, the CDR3 is TGTGCCAGCAGCTTAGGGACAGGGGGCGAAAACATTCAGTACTTC. As protein: CASSLGTGGENIQYF.

This clonotype was seen at least ten times. The chain is built from TRBV4-3 and TRBJ2-7; maybe TRBD1 (5 bases). CDR1 and CDR2 (germline): LGHNA, YSLEER. The V gene lost 1 base and the J gene lost 3 bases, with 10 bases spanning the gap. The CDR3 is made up of 14 amino acids. Written as DNA, the CDR3 is TGCGCCAGCAGCCAAGCTGAAAGGGGCTACGAGCAGTACTTC. Translated, it gives CASSQAERGYEQYF.

The chain has TRBV27 and TRBJ1-2, with D unresolved. This CDR3 contains 13 residues. V shed 6 bases and J shed 0 bases, with 8 bases lying between them. From germline, CDR1 is MNHEY and CDR2 SMNVEV (reference sequence). Here the CDR3 DNA reads TGTGCCAGCAGGGCTGGACCTAACTATGGCTACACCTTC. It encodes CASRAGPNYGYTF.

There are a few counts of this clonotype. V and J are TRBV7-3 and TRBJ2-1, with a tentative D call TRBD1 (6 bases). Trimming took 3 bases from V and 0 from J, leaving 12 bases between them. The length of the CDR3 is 16 residues. From germline, CDR1 is SGHTA and CDR2 FQGTGA. The CDR3: CASSFTGTSSYNEQFF. CDR3 nucleotides: TGTGCCAGCAGCTTCACAGGGACCAGCTCCTACAATGAGCAGTTCTTC.

V usage is TRBV29-1 and J usage is TRBJ2-1; TRBD1 aligns across 8 bases. The CDR3 totals 15 residues. J lost 2 bases, V lost 5 bases, and 8 bases had no gene match. Germline V gene sequence: CDR1 SQVTM, CDR2 ANQGSEA. CDR3 region: CSVSVPGQAYNEQFF. The CDR3 DNA reads TGCAGCGTTAGCGTGCCGGGACAGGCCTACAATGAGCAGTTCTTC.

The chain has TRBV5-1 and TRBJ1-1; D is undetermined. V was shortened by 1 base and J by 4 bases, with 11 bases between the two germline ends. This CDR3 is built from 14 residues. Germline V gene lookup returns CDR1 SGHRS and CDR2 YFSETQ. CDR3 loop: CASSLFLSSTEAFF. The CDR3 DNA reads TGCGCCAGCAGCTTGTTTCTCTCTAGCACTGAAGCTTTCTTT.

V usage is TRBV11-2 and J usage is TRBJ2-5; 7 bases agree with TRBD2. V lost 4 bases to trimming and J lost 11 bases; unmatched junction nucleotides: 16. The germline V gene encodes CDR1 SGHAT and CDR2 FQNNGV. The CDR3 is 15 amino acids. For the CDR3, the DNA is TGTGCCAGCAGCTCGACTAGCCCTCAATACAATGAGCAGTACTTC. Its translation: CASSSTSPQYNEQYF.

The V gene is TRBV6-4, the J gene TRBJ2-5; 8 nucleotides match TRBD2. Germline V gene sequence: CDR1 MRHNA, CDR2 SNTAGT. The CDR3 sequence is 16 residues long. V shed 5 bases and J 11 bases; nucleotides not matched to a gene: 19. The DNA of the CDR3 is TGTGCCAGCAGTCAATTCTCTAGCGGGCAAACCAATGAGCAGTACTTC. Translated: CASSQFSSGQTNEQYF.

The rearrangement uses TRBV4-1 and TRBJ2-2, with 7 nucleotides matching TRBD2. CDR3 length: 16 amino acids. CDR1 MGHRA and CDR2 YSYEKL come from the germline V gene. V lost 2 bases to trimming and J lost 2 bases; unmatched junction nucleotides: 5. CDR3 nucleotide sequence: TGCGCCAGCAGCCAAATACTAGCGCTAAACACCGGGGAGCTGTTTTTT. Translation: CASSQILALNTGELFF.

This clonotype was counted only a few times. J is TRBJ1-2 and V is TRBV3-1, with unresolved D. Per the germline V gene, CDR1 is LGHDT and CDR2 is YNNKEL (reference sequence). Trimming left V 1 base short and J 4 bases short, with 10 bases between. The CDR3 totals 14 residues. The CDR3 DNA follows: TGTGCCAGCAGCCAAGGACCGAGCGGCTATGGCTACACCTTC. Translation: CASSQGPSGYGYTF.

In nucleotides, the CDR3 is TGTGCCAGCAGTTACTCGAGGCAGGGCCCGGCACCCGAAGAGACCCAGTACTTC. This sequence encodes CASSYSRQGPAPEETQYF. The chain employs TRBV6-5 and TRBJ2-5; a possible D gene is TRBD1 (5 bases). The V and J ends lost 0 bases and 3 bases respectively, with 20 bases between them. The CDR3 length is 18 residues. Germline V lookup: CDR1 MNHEY, CDR2 SVGAGI.

The CDR3 sequence is CASSLESGGNNSPLHF. For the CDR3, the DNA is TGTGCCAGCAGTTTAGAGTCGGGGGGGAATAATTCACCCCTCCACTTT. The chain links TRBV28 to TRBJ1-6; a weak D match, TRBD1 (5 bases). The length of the CDR3 is 16 residues. With 2 bases removed from V and 5 bases from J, the gap between germline ends came to 13 bases. Per germline, CDR1 MDHEN and CDR2 SYDVKM.

This clonotype was counted a few times. The J gene is TRBJ2-7, the V gene TRBV18; no clear D. The J call is in doubt because the DNA end fits TRBJ2-5 better. The V gene's germline CDR1 is KGHSH and CDR2 LQKENI. CDR3 length: 11 amino acids. CDR3 DNA: TGTGCCAGCATCGCCGGGGAGACCCAGTACTTC. Amino acid sequence: CASIAGETQYF.

The V and J genes are TRBV6-5 and TRBJ2-3, with 16 bases fitting TRBD2. With V trimmed by 4 bases and J by 2 bases, 9 bases remained unmatched. The germline CDR1 and CDR2 sequences are MNHEY and SVGAGI. CDR3 length: 19 residues. The CDR3, as DNA: TGTGCCAGCAGTTTGGGACTAGCGGGAGGGCCGGGGTTCACAGATACGCAGTATTTT. Its translation is CASSLGLAGGPGFTDTQYF.

The genes are TRBV5-1 and TRBJ1-1; no firm D call. Trimming removed 5 bases from V and 4 bases from J, with 12 bases in between. The CDR3 is 13 amino acids. Germline-derived CDR1 and CDR2 are SGHRS and YFSETQ. The CDR3 sequence is CASSLWGSTEAFF. DNA of the CDR3: TGCGCCAGCAGTCTGTGGGGTAGCACTGAAGCTTTCTTT.

There are a few counts of this clonotype. The CDR3 DNA reads as TGTGCCAGCAGCTTCAGGGGAGAGGACACTGAAGCTTTCTTT. Its protein product is CASSFRGEDTEAFF. V is TRBV7-9 and J is TRBJ1-1; TRBD1 is a possible D gene (6 bases). V lost 3 bases to trimming and J lost 3 bases, with 11 bases between them. CDR3 length: 14 amino acids. Germline loops: CDR1 SEHNR, CDR2 FQNEAQ (reference sequence).

This clonotype was detected many times. The chain uses TRBV4-2 and TRBJ2-1, with TRBD1 identical over 7 bases. This CDR3 is 15 amino acids long. The V and J ends lost 5 bases and 6 bases, in that order; junction bases with no gene match: 10. CDR1 and CDR2 from the germline V gene are LGHNA and YNFKEQ. The CDR3: CASSTTGVIFNEQFF. Written as DNA, the CDR3 is TGTGCCAGCAGCACCACAGGGGTGATTTTCAATGAGCAGTTCTTC.

The CDR3 protein is CSARGSRGPSTEAFF. The CDR3 coding sequence is TGCAGTGCTAGGGGGAGCAGGGGGCCGAGCACTGAAGCTTTCTTT. The chain carries TRBV20-1 and TRBJ1-1, with 8 nucleotides matching TRBD1. Germline V lookup: CDR1 DFQATT, CDR2 SNEGSKA (reference sequence). V lost 3 bases to trimming and J lost 4 bases; unmatched junction nucleotides: 10. CDR3 length: 15 amino acids.

The chain employs TRBV20-1 and TRBJ1-6; D possibly corresponds to TRBD1 (5 bases). Trimming stripped 6 bases from V and 5 bases from J, with 17 bases between. CDR3 length: 15 residues. Germline lookup yields CDR1 DFQATT and CDR2 SNEGSKA (reference sequence). CDR3 protein: CSAIPGGKNNSPLHF. CDR3 nucleotides: TGCAGTGCCATCCCCGGGGGGAAGAATAATTCACCCCTCCACTTT.

The V call is TRBV7-3, the J call TRBJ2-3; D may be TRBD2 (6 bases). The germline V and J ends were trimmed by 5 bases and 4 bases, with 13 bases remaining between them. The CDR3 is 14 amino acids. CDR1 and CDR2 (germline): SGHTA, FQGTGA. CDR3 in amino acids: CASSLVGGPDTQYF. For the CDR3, the DNA is TGTGCCAGCAGCCTAGTAGGAGGGCCAGATACGCAGTATTTT. Looking up the rest from reference TRBV7-3 and TRBJ2-3 gives the full variable domain: GAGVSQTPSNKVTEKGKYVELRCDPISGHTALYWYRQSLGQGPEFLIYFQGTGAADDSGLPNDRFFAVRPEGSVSTLKIQRTERGDSAVYLCASSLVGGPDTQYFGPGTRLTVL.

This clonotype appeared a single time. The chain joins TRBV9 to TRBJ2-1; 14 bases align to TRBD2. The CDR3 is 17 residues long. V lost 3 bases, J lost 3 bases, and 5 bases stayed unmatched. From germline, CDR1 is SGDLS and CDR2 YYNGEE. CDR3 nucleotides: TGTGCCAGCAGCGCTGGGACTAGCGGGAGCATCTACAATGAGCAGTTCTTC. It yields the protein CASSAGTSGSIYNEQFF.

The chain is built from TRBV2 and TRBJ2-1; unclear D gene. Germline values: CDR1 SNHLY, CDR2 FYNNEI. Trimming left V 2 bases short and J 7 bases short, with 9 bases between. The CDR3 consists of 13 residues. The CDR3 sequence: CASSERLVNEQFF. CDR3 bases: TGTGCCAGCAGTGAAAGGTTGGTTAATGAGCAGTTCTTC.

This CDR3 reads CASSPTPGTRGTEQYF. The CDR3 DNA reads as TGTGCCAGCAGCCCAACTCCCGGGACTAGGGGGACCGAGCAGTACTTC. The V and J genes are TRBV9 and TRBJ2-7, with 8 bases aligning to TRBD2. V was clipped by 4 bases and J by 6 bases; unmatched bases: 15. The CDR3 is 16 residues long. Germline V gene lookup returns CDR1 SGDLS and CDR2 YYNGEE.

This CDR3 reads CASSQELATSVHEQYF. For the CDR3, the DNA is TGCGCCAGCAGCCAAGAGTTGGCCACTAGCGTTCATGAGCAGTACTTC. The J gene is TRBJ2-5, the V gene TRBV4-3; 7 nucleotides match TRBD2. In germline, CDR1 is LGHNA, CDR2 YSLEER. The CDR3 length is 16 residues. Germline trimming cut 0 bases from V and 11 bases from J; bases unmatched to any gene: 15.